These T cell receptor beta chains were read from a single sample in a study of blood T cell repertoires in COVID-19. Some clones are missing from TCRdb's copy, which holds only in-frame ones; the method was immunoSEQ multiplex PCR. Of about 76,000 clones listed, more than 75% were seen once; the top ten hold under 35%. The sequenced sample was peripheral blood. The receptors were gathered from a human donor in a cohort sampled during active COVID-19. Both conserved end residues are part of each CDR3. A D gene is named only where the DNA matches it firmly. Clone size is given for some rows only: seen once, a few or many times, or a class if the clone is expanded.

len,abundance,v_gene,d_gene,j_gene,CDR3aa,CDR3nt
15,NA,TRBV5-1,NA,TRBJ2-2,CASSTGQTNTGELFF,TGCGCCAGCAGCACCGGACAGACGAACACCGGGGAGCTGTTTTTT
15,NA,TRBV19,NA,TRBJ2-5,CASSLRGGLTKTQYF,TGTGCCAGTAGTCTCCGAGGGGGATTGACGAAGACCCAGTACTTC
15,NA,TRBV7-3,NA,TRBJ2-3,CASSPQGANTDTQYF,TGTGCCAGCAGCCCCCAAGGGGCCAACACAGATACGCAGTATTTT
16,few,TRBV30,NA,TRBJ1-6,CAWSRNRPSYNSPLHF,TGTGCCTGGAGTCGGAACAGACCCTCCTATAATTCACCCCTCCACTTT
14,NA,TRBV5-6,NA,TRBJ1-3,CASAQQGSGNTIYF,TGTGCCAGCGCCCAACAGGGCTCGGGAAACACCATATATTTT
14,NA,TRBV27,NA,TRBJ2-1,CASRPGLENNEQFF,TGTGCCAGCAGGCCGGGACTGGAAAACAATGAGCAGTTCTTC
16,NA,TRBV19,TRBD2,TRBJ2-5,CASKRLAGGLQETQYF,TGTGCCAGTAAACGACTAGCGGGGGGTCTCCAAGAGACCCAGTACTTC
15,NA,TRBV5-1,NA,TRBJ2-7,CASSPRTANSYEQYF,TGCGCCAGCAGCCCAAGGACTGCGAACTCCTACGAGCAGTACTTC
14,NA,TRBV11-3,TRBD2,TRBJ2-5,CASSPDSGGETQYF,TGTGCCAGCAGCCCAGATTCGGGGGGAGAGACCCAGTACTTC
14,NA,TRBV6-1,NA,TRBJ2-3,CASSEGGVSDTQYF,TGTGCCAGCAGTGAAGGCGGGGTCTCAGATACGCAGTATTTT
14,NA,TRBV3-1/TRBV3-2,NA,TRBJ1-6,CASSQAEGTSPLHF,TGTGCCAGCAGCCAAGCCGAGGGTACCTCACCCCTCCACTTT
16,NA,TRBV6-2/TRBV6-3,TRBD2,TRBJ2-4,CASSFTSGALKNIQYF,TGTGCCAGCAGTTTCACTAGCGGGGCCCTCAAAAACATTCAGTACTTC
14,few,TRBV2,NA,TRBJ1-2,CASNGGAPDYGYTF,TGTGCCAGCAACGGGGGGGCGCCGGACTATGGCTACACCTTC
15,NA,TRBV18,TRBD1,TRBJ2-7,CASSAGTGGYYEQYF,TGTGCCAGCTCAGCCGGGACAGGGGGGTACTACGAGCAGTACTTC
15,once,TRBV6-5,NA,TRBJ1-5,CASSHPSQGNQPQHF,TGTGCCAGCAGCCACCCCTCTCAGGGCAATCAGCCCCAGCATTTT
15,few,TRBV18,TRBD1,TRBJ1-1,CASSLGQGANTEAFF,TGTGCCAGCTCTCTGGGACAGGGGGCGAACACTGAAGCTTTCTTT
15,NA,TRBV18,TRBD2,TRBJ2-1,CASSPPGLAGSEQFF,TGTGCCAGCTCCCCACCAGGACTAGCGGGTAGTGAGCAGTTCTTC
15,NA,TRBV11-1,TRBD2,TRBJ2-7,CASSWTRSGPYEQYF,TGTGCCAGCAGCTGGACTAGATCTGGCCCCTACGAGCAGTACTTC
15,NA,TRBV3-1/TRBV3-2,TRBD1,TRBJ2-2,CASSSGTGVFGELFF,TGTGCCAGCAGCTCCGGGACAGGGGTGTTCGGGGAGCTGTTTTTT
16,NA,TRBV19,NA,TRBJ2-3,CASSMVGGATADTQYF,TGTGCCAGTAGTATGGTAGGGGGGGCCACGGCAGATACGCAGTATTTT
13,NA,TRBV29-1,TRBD1,TRBJ1-1,CSVEGDGQGKAFF,TGCAGCGTTGAAGGGGACGGACAGGGGAAAGCTTTCTTT
11,NA,TRBV6-5,NA,TRBJ2-1,CATLIYNEQFF,TGTGCCACCCTTATCTACAATGAGCAGTTCTTC
14,few,TRBV19,NA,TRBJ2-2,CASRRQGVTGELFF,TGTGCCAGTAGGCGGCAGGGTGTAACCGGGGAGCTGTTTTTT
14,NA,TRBV6-1,NA,TRBJ2-7,CASSDPDLSYEQYF,TGTGCCAGCAGTGACCCAGATCTCTCCTACGAGCAGTACTTC
15,NA,TRBV11-2,TRBD2,TRBJ2-5,CASSFGGAAQETQYF,TGTGCCAGCAGCTTCGGGGGGGCAGCCCAAGAGACCCAGTACTTC
16,NA,TRBV19,TRBD1,TRBJ1-5,CASSIGGAGGYQPQHF,TGTGCCAGTAGTATAGGAGGGGCAGGGGGGTATCAGCCCCAGCATTTT
15,NA,TRBV6-5,TRBD1,TRBJ2-1,CASSPGTAVYNEQFF,TGTGCCAGCAGTCCCGGGACAGCGGTATACAATGAGCAGTTCTTC
20,NA,TRBV28,TRBD1,TRBJ1-4,CASSYAVAGQGAIPNEKLFF,TGTGCCAGCAGTTACGCCGTCGCCGGACAGGGGGCGATACCTAATGAAAAACTGTTTTTT
15,many,TRBV6-1,TRBD1,TRBJ2-7,CASSEAGQNYYEQYF,TGTGCCAGCAGTGAAGCGGGACAGAATTACTACGAGCAGTACTTC
16,NA,TRBV5-5,TRBD2,TRBJ2-3,CASSLTSGGAKDTQYF,TGTGCCAGCAGCCTGACTAGCGGGGGGGCGAAAGATACGCAGTATTTT
16,NA,TRBV10-2,TRBD1,TRBJ1-1,CASSDGDRGVRTEAFF,TGCGCCAGCAGTGATGGTGACAGGGGCGTACGGACTGAAGCTTTCTTT
17,NA,TRBV13,TRBD1,TRBJ1-2,CASSLKGQGYTSRGYTF,TGTGCCAGCAGCTTAAAGGGACAGGGGTATACCAGTCGTGGCTACACCTTC
13,NA,TRBV3-1/TRBV3-2,NA,TRBJ1-6,CASSQGPGSPLHF,TGTGCCAGCAGCCAAGGGCCGGGTTCACCCCTCCACTTT
15,NA,TRBV5-8,NA,TRBJ1-5,CASSPGMVSNQPQHF,TGTGCCAGCAGCCCCGGGATGGTTAGCAATCAGCCCCAGCATTTT
16,NA,TRBV30,TRBD1,TRBJ2-1,CAWNTRDRAAGGEQFF,TGTGCCTGGAATACCCGGGACAGGGCAGCCGGAGGTGAGCAGTTCTTC
15,once,TRBV2,NA,TRBJ1-2,CAGRGTDLGNYGYTF,TGTGCCGGACGGGGAACGGACCTCGGTAACTATGGCTACACCTTC
18,NA,TRBV9,NA,TRBJ1-3,CASSGRPTGSVRGNTIYF,TGTGCCAGCAGCGGTAGACCAACAGGGTCGGTACGTGGAAACACCATATATTTT
14,few,TRBV5-1,NA,TRBJ1-1,CASGPWGQGTEAFF,TGCGCCAGCGGACCCTGGGGGCAAGGCACTGAAGCTTTCTTT
12,NA,TRBV11-2,NA,TRBJ2-2,CASSFVGGELFF,TGTGCCAGCAGCTTCGTCGGCGGGGAGCTGTTTTTT
12,NA,TRBV7-8,NA,TRBJ1-1,CASSPGGTEAFF,TGTGCCAGCAGCCCAGGAGGCACTGAAGCTTTCTTT
15,NA,TRBV7-8,TRBD1,TRBJ2-1,CASSPTGLGFGEQFF,TGTGCCAGCAGCCCGACAGGGTTAGGGTTCGGTGAGCAGTTCTTC
13,NA,TRBV6-5,NA,TRBJ1-5,CAIAVGENQPQHF,TGTGCCATCGCCGTGGGAGAAAATCAGCCCCAGCATTTT
14,NA,TRBV7-9,NA,TRBJ2-7,CASSLRAGTYEQYF,TGTGCCAGCAGCTTACGCGCAGGCACCTACGAGCAGTACTTC
11,NA,TRBV29-1,TRBD1,TRBJ1-1,CSVGQGTEAFF,TGCAGCGTGGGACAGGGGACTGAAGCTTTCTTT